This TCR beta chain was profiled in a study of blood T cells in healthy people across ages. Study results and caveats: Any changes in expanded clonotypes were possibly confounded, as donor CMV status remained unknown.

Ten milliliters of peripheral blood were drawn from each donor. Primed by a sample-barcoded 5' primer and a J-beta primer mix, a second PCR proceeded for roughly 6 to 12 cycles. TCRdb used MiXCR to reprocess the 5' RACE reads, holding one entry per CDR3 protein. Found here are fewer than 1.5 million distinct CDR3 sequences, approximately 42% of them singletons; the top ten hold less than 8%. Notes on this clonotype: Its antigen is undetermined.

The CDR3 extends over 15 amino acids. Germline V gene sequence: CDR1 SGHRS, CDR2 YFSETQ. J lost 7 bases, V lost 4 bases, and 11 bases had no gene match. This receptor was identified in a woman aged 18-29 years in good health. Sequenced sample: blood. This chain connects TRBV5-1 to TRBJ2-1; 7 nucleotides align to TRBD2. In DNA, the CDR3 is TGCGCCAGCAGCCCGTGGTCGGGAGGCCGGAATGAGCAGTTCTTC. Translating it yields CASSPWSGGRNEQFF.